This T cell receptor (beta chain) was obtained from a study of blood T cell repertoires in COVID-19. Turning to the study itself: Both acute and convalescent COVID-19 samples were obtained from the United States, Italy and Spain.

This CDR3 contains 15 residues. J lost 14 bases, V lost 8 bases, and 16 bases had no gene match. Germline V gives CDR1 MNHEY, CDR2 SMNVEV (reference sequence). This clone was detected a few times. Methods used by the authors: Scientists estimated how many nucleated cells there were by amplifying reference gene primers. Method: immunoSEQ multiplex PCR; TCRdb's copy keeps in-frame clones and lacks some. D and trimming were read from the DNA, whereas the V and J calls and clone size are those reported in that table. The sample has about 200,000 clones, approximately 90% seen once. This rearrangement joins TRBV27 to TRBJ1-6; 9 nucleotides match TRBD1. The sample consisted of peripheral blood. This sequence was found in a human donor in a cohort sampled during active COVID-19. CDR3 sequence: CASGRTTGGLGSLHF. The CDR3 DNA reads TGTGCCAGCGGACGGACTACAGGGGGCTTAGGGTCCCTCCACTTT.